Listed here are 3 T cell receptor beta chains from one sample, sequenced in a study of early T cells in non-severe SARS-CoV-2 infection. TCRdb re-called the 5' RACE reads through MiXCR, storing one row per CDR3 protein. The data show around 70,000 distinct CDR3 sequences, roughly an eighth seen once. The specimen was whole blood. The receptor set was obtained from an adult who was a healthcare worker with PCR-confirmed SARS-CoV-2 infection or an uninfected control (not recorded which).

The chain uses TRBV20-1 and TRBJ1-5; 7 bases fit TRBD1. This CDR3 contains 14 residues. V lost 5 bases and J lost 6; bases outside the gene matches: 10. Germline V gene sequence: CDR1 DFQATT, CDR2 SNEGSKA (reference sequence). DNA of the CDR3: TGCAGTGCTCCTCGGCAGGGGGATCGTCAGCCCCAGCATTTT. Translating it yields CSAPRQGDRQPQHF.

Ten or more counts support this clonotype. The CDR3 DNA reads TGTGCCATCAGTGAGTCGACCCCCTCCTACAATGAGCAGTTCTTC. It specifies CAISESTPSYNEQFF. V usage is TRBV10-3 and J usage is TRBJ2-1; no clear D gene. The CDR3 has 15 amino acids. Germline CDR1 and CDR2: ENHRY and SYGVKD. V was clipped by 0 bases and J by 0 bases, with 6 bases between them.

The CDR3 is CASSPRPRGDEQFF. The CDR3 DNA reads TGTGCCAGCTCCCCGCGGCCTAGGGGAGATGAGCAGTTCTTC. This sequence joins TRBV6-5 and TRBJ2-1, with D possibly being TRBD1 or TRBD2 (5 bases each). This CDR3 spans 14 amino acids. The germline V and J ends were trimmed by 8 bases and 8 bases, with 19 bases remaining between them. Germline lookup yields CDR1 MNHEY and CDR2 SVGAGI.